This T cell receptor (beta chain) comes out of a study of blood T cell repertoires in COVID-19. The CDR3 runs 14 residues. The germline V gene has CDR1 LNHNV and CDR2 YYDKDF (reference sequence). V shed 3 bases and J shed 2 bases, with 8 bases lying between them. TCRdb's table, derived via immunoSEQ multiplex PCR, lists solely in-frame clones and lacks some. The top ten hold approximately 0.99% of the sample, which has about 200,000 clones, just under 85% seen once. The clonotype originates from a man aged 55 to 69 with COVID-19, enrolled during active disease. This sequence joins TRBV15 and TRBJ1-3, with a tentative D call TRBD1 (5 bases). Sequencing was performed on peripheral blood. Written as DNA, the CDR3 is TGTGCCACCAGCAGCGACAGAACTGGAAACACCATATATTTT. Its translation is CATSSDRTGNTIYF.